These T cell receptor beta chains were read from a single sample in a study of cytomegalovirus exposure and HLA in healthy donors. The table came from immunoSEQ multiplex PCR; TCRdb's copy has only in-frame clones and leaves some out. This sample has 160,000 or so clones, with about 80% found just once. The material sequenced was PBMCs. The receptors were sampled from a woman aged 40 to 55 in good health and CMV-seronegative. The CDR3 runs from the conserved cysteine through the conserved F or W. D genes are given only for firm matches. Expanded clones are given a class, and other clones once, few, many or no size at all.

size: once
D: -
V: TRBV27
J: TRBJ2-3
length: 14
DNA: TGTGCCAGCAGTAGTCGGAGCGTTCCAGATACGCAGTATTTT
CDR3: CASSSRSVPDTQYF

size: -
D: -
V: TRBV9
J: TRBJ2-1
length: 13
DNA: TGTGCCAGCAGCGTTTTAGGGGATGGTGAGCAGTTCTTC
CDR3: CASSVLGDGEQFF

size: -
D: -
V: TRBV28
J: TRBJ1-2
length: 17
DNA: TGTGCCAGCACCCGGCTGTTCCGGACGGACACAGACTATGGCTACACCTTC
CDR3: CASTRLFRTDTDYGYTF

size: -
D: -
V: TRBV18
J: TRBJ2-1
length: 14
DNA: TGTGCCAGCTCACCGGACAGAGACACCCATGAGCAGTTCTTC
CDR3: CASSPDRDTHEQFF

size: -
D: TRBD1
V: TRBV7-8
J: TRBJ1-1
length: 16
DNA: TGTGCCAGCAGCTTAGCGCACAGGGGTCATAACACTGAAGCTTTCTTT
CDR3: CASSLAHRGHNTEAFF

size: once
D: -
V: TRBV9
J: TRBJ2-5
length: 12
DNA: TGTGCCAGCAGCGTAGACAGTGAGACCCAGTACTTC
CDR3: CASSVDSETQYF

size: once
D: -
V: TRBV14
J: TRBJ2-7
length: 11
DNA: TGTGCCAGCAGCCATTCTTACGAGCAGTACTTC
CDR3: CASSHSYEQYF

size: -
D: TRBD2
V: TRBV7-3
J: TRBJ2-1
length: 16
DNA: TGTGCCAGCAGCGCGCTCGGGACTAGCGGCCTCAATGAGCAGTTCTTC
CDR3: CASSALGTSGLNEQFF

size: -
D: TRBD2
V: TRBV5-1
J: TRBJ2-7
length: 15
DNA: TGCGCCAGCAGCACCTGGACTAGCGGGAGCTACGAGCAGTACTTC
CDR3: CASSTWTSGSYEQYF

size: -
D: TRBD2
V: TRBV19
J: TRBJ2-1
length: 14
DNA: TGTGCCAGTAGTCTGAGCGGGAAAAACAATGAGCAGTTCTTC
CDR3: CASSLSGKNNEQFF

size: -
D: TRBD2
V: TRBV5-4
J: TRBJ2-7
length: 12
DNA: TGTGCCAGCAGCCCCCAGCGGGGGGAGCAGTACTTC
CDR3: CASSPQRGEQYF

size: few
D: -
V: TRBV4-1
J: TRBJ2-2
length: 15
DNA: TGCGCCAGCAGTGAATGGCAGGGAAACACCGGGGAGCTGTTTTTT
CDR3: CASSEWQGNTGELFF

size: -
D: -
V: TRBV5-1
J: TRBJ2-7
length: 13
DNA: TGCGCCAGCAGACTCCGGGTCGCCTACGAGCAGTACTTC
CDR3: CASRLRVAYEQYF

size: once
D: TRBD1
V: TRBV15
J: TRBJ2-7
length: 15
DNA: TGTGCCACCAGCACCGAACAGGGGGCGTGGAACGAGCAGTACTTC
CDR3: CATSTEQGAWNEQYF

size: few
D: TRBD1
V: TRBV5-1
J: TRBJ1-4
length: 15
DNA: TGCGCCAGCAGCCAGGGACAGGGGGCCAAGGAAAAACTGTTTTTT
CDR3: CASSQGQGAKEKLFF

size: -
D: -
V: TRBV29-1
J: TRBJ2-5
length: 14
DNA: TGCAGCGTTGAGTTCCGGTGGCAGGGGGAGACCCAGTACTTC
CDR3: CSVEFRWQGETQYF

size: -
D: TRBD1
V: TRBV5-3
J: TRBJ1-2
length: 16
DNA: TGTGCCAGAAGTCCCTGGACAGGGGGCCTGGGAGGTGGCTACACCTTC
CDR3: CARSPWTGGLGGGYTF

size: -
D: TRBD1
V: TRBV5-1
J: TRBJ1-3
length: 14
DNA: TGCGCCAGCAGCTGGGGACAGGCTGGAAACACCATATATTTT
CDR3: CASSWGQAGNTIYF

size: -
D: -
V: TRBV5-1
J: TRBJ2-7
length: 13
DNA: TGCGCCAGCAGCTCCCGGGACTTACTTGAGCAGTACTTC
CDR3: CASSSRDLLEQYF

size: -
D: -
V: TRBV9
J: TRBJ1-1
length: 13
DNA: TGTGCCAGCAGCTATGACTCGAACACTGAAGCTTTCTTT
CDR3: CASSYDSNTEAFF

size: -
D: TRBD2
V: TRBV7-6
J: TRBJ2-1
length: 13
DNA: TGTGCCAGCAGCCATTCGGGGGGCAATGAGCAGTTCTTC
CDR3: CASSHSGGNEQFF

size: -
D: -
V: TRBV27
J: TRBJ1-6
length: 14
DNA: TGTGCCACCCGAACAGGGAGGGCTAATTCACCCCTCCACTTT
CDR3: CATRTGRANSPLHF

size: -
D: TRBD1
V: TRBV30
J: TRBJ1-1
length: 15
DNA: TGTGCCTGGATGGGTAACCAGGGGGTCAACACTGAAGCTTTCTTT
CDR3: CAWMGNQGVNTEAFF

size: -
D: TRBD2
V: TRBV19
J: TRBJ2-7
length: 15
DNA: TGTGCCAGTAGCCGACTAGCGGGGAACAACTACGAGCAGTACTTC
CDR3: CASSRLAGNNYEQYF

size: -
D: TRBD1
V: TRBV30
J: TRBJ1-6
length: 15
DNA: TGTGCCTGGACCGCGAACAGGGGATATAATTCACCCCTCCACTTT
CDR3: CAWTANRGYNSPLHF

size: -
D: -
V: TRBV4-2
J: TRBJ2-7
length: 17
DNA: TGTGCCAGCAGCCAAGACCCCCCGAGCGGTACCCACTACGAGCAGTACTTC
CDR3: CASSQDPPSGTHYEQYF

size: many
D: TRBD1
V: TRBV30
J: TRBJ2-2
length: 14
DNA: TGTGCCTCGCAGGGGGCGCGAATCACCGGGGAGCTGTTTTTT
CDR3: CASQGARITGELFF